This TCR beta chain was sequenced during a study of blood T cell repertoires in COVID-19. Study background: Sites in the United States, Italy and Spain provided acute and convalescent COVID-19 samples.

Libraries were prepared by immunoSEQ multiplex PCR; TCRdb keeps only in-frame clonotypes and omits some of them. Of about 280,000 clones in the sample, nearly 90% were seen once. The J segment lost 5 bases and the V segment lost 10 bases, leaving 10 bases of the junction unmatched. Germline CDR1 and CDR2: LNHDA and SQIVND (reference sequence). The CDR3 is 13 amino acids. Membership in each cohort depended on participant-reported clinical history. V usage is TRBV19 and J usage is TRBJ2-5, with TRBD1 matching 7 bases. The material sequenced was PBMCs or T cells enriched from blood (not recorded which). This sequence was found in a woman in her late teens or twenties with acute COVID-19. The CDR3 protein is CATKSSGGETQYF. CDR3 DNA sequence: TGTGCCACCAAATCTTCAGGGGGTGAGACCCAGTACTTC.